This passage covers 10 T cell receptor beta chains from one sample sequenced in a study of T-cell reconstitution after alpha-beta-depleted transplantation in children. Construction of the TCRbeta library involved unique molecular identifiers. TCRdb independently ran MiXCR on the PCR reads; one entry per CDR3 protein. The sample has about 460,000 distinct CDR3 sequences; 9.5% to 15% are singletons. This specimen was PBMCs from the stem cell graft donor, taken from the stem cell graft. The origin of the receptors is a human donor who donated a stem cell graft to a child with combined immunodeficiency.

This clonotype was seen many times. The rearrangement joins TRBV27 to TRBJ1-2; D perhaps matches TRBD1 (5 bases). V was shortened by 5 bases and J by 1 base, with 11 bases between the two germline ends. Germline V gene sequence: CDR1 MNHEY, CDR2 SMNVEV (reference sequence). This CDR3 is 14 amino acids long. CDR3 loop: CASSRRGSNYGYTF. CDR3 in DNA: TGTGCCAGCAGTCGAAGGGGTAGTAACTATGGCTACACCTTC.

This clonotype was seen at least ten times. This chain uses TRBV12-3 or TRBV12-4 with TRBJ2-1; no firm D call. This CDR3 has 13 residues. The germline V and J ends were trimmed by 1 base and 7 bases, with 8 bases remaining between them. Written as DNA, the CDR3 is TGTGCCAGCAGTTTAGGCCCCGGGAATGAGCAGTTCTTC. Translation gives CASSLGPGNEQFF.

This chain links TRBV9 with TRBJ2-3; the D gene is possibly TRBD2 (5 bases). Germline values: CDR1 SGDLS, CDR2 YYNGEE. Deletions cut 0 bases from V and 5 bases from J, with 10 bases between. The CDR3 is made up of 14 amino acids. This CDR3 reads CASSVDLAIDTQYF. The CDR3 DNA sequence: TGTGCCAGCAGCGTAGACCTAGCCATAGATACGCAGTATTTT.

This clonotype was seen many times. The CDR3 loop reads CASRLGGLAGGHEQFF. The CDR3 coding sequence is TGTGCCAGCAGATTAGGAGGACTAGCGGGAGGGCATGAGCAGTTCTTC. The rearrangement uses TRBV27 and TRBJ2-1; 15 bases agree with TRBD2. V shed 6 bases, J shed 8 bases, and the junction held 8 bases outside the gene matches. In germline, CDR1 is MNHEY, CDR2 SMNVEV (reference sequence). The CDR3 has 16 amino acids.

The rearrangement links TRBV12-3 or TRBV12-4 to TRBJ2-2, with D perhaps TRBD1 (5 bases). The CDR3 covers 16 residues. V was trimmed by 2 bases and J by 3 bases, leaving 13 bases between them. The CDR3 reads CASSLLRVVDTGELFF. CDR3 nucleotide sequence: TGTGCCAGCAGTTTACTCAGGGTTGTCGACACCGGGGAGCTGTTTTTT.

The chain links TRBV28 to TRBJ1-6; no definite D call. V lost 1 base to trimming and J lost 0 bases, with 10 bases between them. CDR1 is MDHEN, CDR2 SYDVKM, per germline. This CDR3 has 17 amino acids. CDR3 region: CASSLSLRSSYNSPLHF. The CDR3 coding sequence is TGTGCCAGCAGTTTATCGTTGAGGAGCTCCTATAATTCACCCCTCCACTTT.

This clonotype was seen only a few times. CDR3 sequence reads: CASAGQLNTEAFF. The CDR3 DNA sequence: TGTGCCAGCGCGGGACAACTGAACACTGAAGCTTTCTTT. J is TRBJ1-1 and V is TRBV12-3 or TRBV12-4; perhaps TRBD1 as D (6 bases). This CDR3 comprises 13 residues. Trimming took off 8 bases at V and 0 bases at J, with 10 bases between the two ends.

The chain carries TRBV28 and TRBJ1-2; D is unresolved. Germline CDR1 is MDHEN and CDR2 is SYDVKM. V shed 3 bases and J shed 4 bases, with 9 bases lying between them. This CDR3 spans 13 amino acids. The CDR3 sequence: CASSFQDGYGYTF. CDR3 bases: TGTGCCAGCAGTTTTCAGGATGGCTATGGCTACACCTTC.

This clonotype has just a few counts. The chain couples TRBV12-3 or TRBV12-4 to TRBJ2-3; weak D call: TRBD2 (6 bases). The CDR3 length is 14 residues. V was pared by 8 bases and J by 0 bases, with 12 bases between. The CDR3 sequence: CASADGGSTDTQYF. For the CDR3, the DNA is TGTGCCAGCGCCGATGGGGGGAGCACAGATACGCAGTATTTT.

This clonotype is judged medium-sized. The chain is built from TRBV20-1 and TRBJ2-1; D not resolved. This CDR3 has 15 residues. CDR1 and CDR2 (germline): DFQATT, SNEGSKA (reference sequence). V dropped 5 bases and J dropped 0 bases, with 14 bases sitting between them. The CDR3: CSASPPTYSYNEQFF. CDR3 nucleotide sequence: TGCAGTGCTTCCCCCCCGACATACTCCTACAATGAGCAGTTCTTC.